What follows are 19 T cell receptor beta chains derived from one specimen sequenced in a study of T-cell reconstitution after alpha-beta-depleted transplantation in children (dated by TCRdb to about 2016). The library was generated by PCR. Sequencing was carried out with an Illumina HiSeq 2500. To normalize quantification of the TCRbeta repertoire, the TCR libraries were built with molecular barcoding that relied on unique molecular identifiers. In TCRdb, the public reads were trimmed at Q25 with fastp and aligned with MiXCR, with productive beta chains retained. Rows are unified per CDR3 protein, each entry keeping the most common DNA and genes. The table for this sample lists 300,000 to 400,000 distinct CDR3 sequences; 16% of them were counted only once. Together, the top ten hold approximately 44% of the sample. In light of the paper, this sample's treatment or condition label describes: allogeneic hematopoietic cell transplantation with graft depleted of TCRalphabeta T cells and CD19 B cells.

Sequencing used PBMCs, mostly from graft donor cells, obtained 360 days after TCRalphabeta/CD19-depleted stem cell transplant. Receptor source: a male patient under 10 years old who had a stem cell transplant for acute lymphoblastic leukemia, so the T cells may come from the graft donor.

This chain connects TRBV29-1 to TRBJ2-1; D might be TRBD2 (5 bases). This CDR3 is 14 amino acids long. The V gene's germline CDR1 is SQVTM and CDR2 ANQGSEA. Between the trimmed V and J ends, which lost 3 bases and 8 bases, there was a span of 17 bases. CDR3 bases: TGCAGCGTTGATGGAGCGGAGACGGACCATGAGCAGTTCTTC. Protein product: CSVDGAETDHEQFF.

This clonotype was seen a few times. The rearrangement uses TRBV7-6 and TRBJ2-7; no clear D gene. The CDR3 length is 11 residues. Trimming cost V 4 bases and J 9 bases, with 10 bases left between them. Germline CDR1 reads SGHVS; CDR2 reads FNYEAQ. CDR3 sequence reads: CASSSSLLQYF. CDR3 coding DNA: TGTGCCAGCAGCTCTAGTTTATTGCAGTACTTC.

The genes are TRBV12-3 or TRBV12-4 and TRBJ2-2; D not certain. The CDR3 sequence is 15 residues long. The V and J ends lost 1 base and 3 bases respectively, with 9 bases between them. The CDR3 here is CASSLVGDYTGELFF. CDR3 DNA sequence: TGTGCCAGCAGTTTAGTTGGGGATTACACCGGGGAGCTGTTTTTT.

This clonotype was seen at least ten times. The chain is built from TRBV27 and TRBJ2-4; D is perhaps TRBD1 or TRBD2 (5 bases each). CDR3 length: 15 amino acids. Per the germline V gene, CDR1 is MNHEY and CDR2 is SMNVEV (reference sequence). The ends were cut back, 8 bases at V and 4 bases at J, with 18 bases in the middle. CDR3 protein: CASAVPGTGKNIQYF. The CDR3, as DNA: TGTGCCAGCGCGGTGCCCGGGACGGGTAAAAACATTCAGTACTTC.

CDR3 sequence: CASSLGTGPIYEQYF. In DNA form, the CDR3 reads TGTGCCAGCAGTCTTGGGACAGGTCCTATCTACGAGCAGTACTTC. This chain connects TRBV12-3 or TRBV12-4 to TRBJ2-7; 8 nucleotides line up with TRBD1. The V and J ends lost 5 bases and 3 bases, in that order; junction bases with no gene match: 9. This CDR3 has 15 amino acids.

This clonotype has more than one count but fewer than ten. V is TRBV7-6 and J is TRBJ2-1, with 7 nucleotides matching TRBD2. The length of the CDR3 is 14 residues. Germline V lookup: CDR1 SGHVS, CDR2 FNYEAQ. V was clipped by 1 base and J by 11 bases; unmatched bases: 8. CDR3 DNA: TGTGCCAGCAGCTTAGGCGGGGGAGAGGACCAGCAGTTCTTC. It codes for CASSLGGGEDQQFF.

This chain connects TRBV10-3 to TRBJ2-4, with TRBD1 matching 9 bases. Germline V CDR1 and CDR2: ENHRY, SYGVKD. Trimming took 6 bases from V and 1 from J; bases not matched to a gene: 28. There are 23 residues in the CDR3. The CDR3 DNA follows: TGTGCCATCAGCCCCGGGACAGGGTATGTGTTGGAACAACGCGCGACGGCCAAAAACATTCAGTACTTC. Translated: CAISPGTGYVLEQRATAKNIQYF.

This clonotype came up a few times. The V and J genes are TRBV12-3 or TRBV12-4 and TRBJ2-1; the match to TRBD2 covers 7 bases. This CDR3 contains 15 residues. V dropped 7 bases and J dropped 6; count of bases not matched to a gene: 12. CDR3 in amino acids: CASTHGSSGPNEQFF. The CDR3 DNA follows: TGTGCCAGCACCCACGGGTCTAGCGGACCCAATGAGCAGTTCTTC.

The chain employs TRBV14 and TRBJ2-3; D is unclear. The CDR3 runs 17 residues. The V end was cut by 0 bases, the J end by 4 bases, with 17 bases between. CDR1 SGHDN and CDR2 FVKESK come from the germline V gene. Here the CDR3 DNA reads TGTGCCAGCAGCCAAGAAGACCGGGCCCTGCCCTCAGATACGCAGTATTTT. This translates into CASSQEDRALPSDTQYF.

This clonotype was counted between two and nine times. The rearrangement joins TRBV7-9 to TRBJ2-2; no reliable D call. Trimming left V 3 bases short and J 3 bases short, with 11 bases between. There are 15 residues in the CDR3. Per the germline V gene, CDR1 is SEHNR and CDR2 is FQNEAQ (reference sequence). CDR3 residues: CASSFSRRYTGELFF. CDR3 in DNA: TGTGCCAGCAGCTTTTCCCGTAGGTACACCGGGGAGCTGTTTTTT.

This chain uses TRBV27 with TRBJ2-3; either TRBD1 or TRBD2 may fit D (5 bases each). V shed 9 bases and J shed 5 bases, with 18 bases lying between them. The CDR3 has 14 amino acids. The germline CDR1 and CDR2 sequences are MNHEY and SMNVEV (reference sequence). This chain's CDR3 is CARETDPGRDTQYF. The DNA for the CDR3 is TGTGCCAGGGAGACCGACCCGGGGCGAGATACGCAGTATTTT.

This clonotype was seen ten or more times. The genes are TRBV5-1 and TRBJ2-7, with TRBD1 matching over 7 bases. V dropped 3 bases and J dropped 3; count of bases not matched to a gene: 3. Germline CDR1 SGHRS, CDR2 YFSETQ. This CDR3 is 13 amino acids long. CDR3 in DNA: TGCGCCAGCAGCTGGGACAGAGTCTACGAGCAGTACTTC. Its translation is CASSWDRVYEQYF.

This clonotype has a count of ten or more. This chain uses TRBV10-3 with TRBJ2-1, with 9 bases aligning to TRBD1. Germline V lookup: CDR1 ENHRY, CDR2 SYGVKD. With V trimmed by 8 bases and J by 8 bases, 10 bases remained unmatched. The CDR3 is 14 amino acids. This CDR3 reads CAISGQGGWDEQFF. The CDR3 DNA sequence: TGTGCCATCTCGGGACAGGGAGGTTGGGATGAGCAGTTCTTC.

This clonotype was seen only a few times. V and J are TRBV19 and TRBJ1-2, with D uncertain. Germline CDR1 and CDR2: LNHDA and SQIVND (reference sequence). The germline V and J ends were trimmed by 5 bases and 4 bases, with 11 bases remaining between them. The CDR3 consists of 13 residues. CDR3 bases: TGTGCCAGTAGTCCATCTCTGGGCTATGGCTACACCTTC. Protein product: CASSPSLGYGYTF.

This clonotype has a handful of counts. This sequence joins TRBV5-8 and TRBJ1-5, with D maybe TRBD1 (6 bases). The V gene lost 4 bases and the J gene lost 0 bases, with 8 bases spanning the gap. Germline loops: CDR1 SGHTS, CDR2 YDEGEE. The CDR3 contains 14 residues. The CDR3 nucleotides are TGTGCCAGCAGCACCAGGGGTAGCAATCAGCCCCAGCATTTT. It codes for CASSTRGSNQPQHF.

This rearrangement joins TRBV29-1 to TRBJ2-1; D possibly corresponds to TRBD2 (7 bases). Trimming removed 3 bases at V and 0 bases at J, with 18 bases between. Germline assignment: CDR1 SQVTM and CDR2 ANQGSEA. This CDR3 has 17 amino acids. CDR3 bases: TGCAGCGTTGACGGGGTAAGGGGGGGGAGCTCCTACAATGAGCAGTTCTTC. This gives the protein CSVDGVRGGSSYNEQFF.

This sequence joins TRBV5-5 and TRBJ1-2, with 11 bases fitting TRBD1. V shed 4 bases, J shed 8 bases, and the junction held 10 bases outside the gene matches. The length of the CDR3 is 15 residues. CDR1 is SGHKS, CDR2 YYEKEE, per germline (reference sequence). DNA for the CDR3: TGTGCCAGCAGCCTCCTGGACAGGGGGCGCGCGGGCTACACCTTC. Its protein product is CASSLLDRGRAGYTF.

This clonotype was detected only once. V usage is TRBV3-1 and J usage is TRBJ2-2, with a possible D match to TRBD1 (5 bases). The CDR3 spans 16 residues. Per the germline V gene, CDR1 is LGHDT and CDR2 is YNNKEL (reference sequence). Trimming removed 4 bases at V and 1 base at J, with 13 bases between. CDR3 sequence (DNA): TGTGCCAGCAGCCTAGGGGTGAGCCTGAACACCGGGGAGCTGTTTTTT. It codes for CASSLGVSLNTGELFF.

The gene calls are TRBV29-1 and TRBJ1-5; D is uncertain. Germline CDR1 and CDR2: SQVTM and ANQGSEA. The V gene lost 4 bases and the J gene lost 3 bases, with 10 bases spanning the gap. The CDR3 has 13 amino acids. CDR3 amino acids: CSVGTALNQPQHF. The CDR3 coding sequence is TGCAGCGTTGGTACAGCTCTCAATCAGCCCCAGCATTTT.